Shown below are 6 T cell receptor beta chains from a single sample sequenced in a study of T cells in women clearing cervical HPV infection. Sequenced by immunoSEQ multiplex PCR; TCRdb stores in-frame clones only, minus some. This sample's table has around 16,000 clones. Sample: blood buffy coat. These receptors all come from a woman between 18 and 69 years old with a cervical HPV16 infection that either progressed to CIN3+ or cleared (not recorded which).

Here the CDR3 reads CASGQTSGETQYF. The covered CDR3 bases are TGTGCCAGCGGGCAGACTAGCGGGGAGACG. The gene calls are TRBV7-9 and TRBJ2-3, with 11 bases lining up with TRBD2. The sequenced fragment ends 3 residues before the CDR3 boundary, so the rest is inferred from the germline J gene. This CDR3 has 13 residues. Germline CDR1 SEHNR, CDR2 FQNEAQ (reference sequence).

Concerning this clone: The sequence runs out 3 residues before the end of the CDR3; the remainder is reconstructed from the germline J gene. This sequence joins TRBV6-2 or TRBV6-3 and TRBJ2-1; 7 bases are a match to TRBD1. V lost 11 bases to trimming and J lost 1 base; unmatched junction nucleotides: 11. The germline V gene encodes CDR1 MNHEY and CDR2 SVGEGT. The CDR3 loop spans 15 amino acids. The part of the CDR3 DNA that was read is TGTGCCTGCCACAGGGGCATAGTTTCCTACAATGAG. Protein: CACHRGIVSYNE. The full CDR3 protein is CACHRGIVSYNEQFF.

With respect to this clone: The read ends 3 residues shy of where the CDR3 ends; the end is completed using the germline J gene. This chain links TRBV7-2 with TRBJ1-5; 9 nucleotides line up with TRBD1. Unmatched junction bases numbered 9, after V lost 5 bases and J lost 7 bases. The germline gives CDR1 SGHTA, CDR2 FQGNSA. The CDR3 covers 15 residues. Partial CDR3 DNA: TGTGCCAGCAGCAGGGGACAGGGAGTGTTGCAGCCC. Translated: CASSRGQGVLQP. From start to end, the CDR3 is CASSRGQGVLQPQHF.

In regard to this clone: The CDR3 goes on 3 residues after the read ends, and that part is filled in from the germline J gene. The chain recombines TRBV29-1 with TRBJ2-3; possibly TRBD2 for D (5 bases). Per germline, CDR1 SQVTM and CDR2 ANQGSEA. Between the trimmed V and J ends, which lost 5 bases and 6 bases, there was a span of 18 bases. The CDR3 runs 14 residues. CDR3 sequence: CSVQGPSGVDTQYF. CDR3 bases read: TGCAGCGTTCAAGGACCAAGCGGAGTGGATACG.

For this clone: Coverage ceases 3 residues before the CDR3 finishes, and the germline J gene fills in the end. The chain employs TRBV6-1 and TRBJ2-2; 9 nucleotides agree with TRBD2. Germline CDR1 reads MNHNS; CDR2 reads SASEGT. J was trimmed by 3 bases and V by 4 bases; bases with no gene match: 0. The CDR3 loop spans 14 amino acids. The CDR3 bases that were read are TGTGCCAGCAGTGCTAGCGGGGACACCGGGGAG. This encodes CASSASGDTGE. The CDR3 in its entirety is CASSASGDTGELFF.

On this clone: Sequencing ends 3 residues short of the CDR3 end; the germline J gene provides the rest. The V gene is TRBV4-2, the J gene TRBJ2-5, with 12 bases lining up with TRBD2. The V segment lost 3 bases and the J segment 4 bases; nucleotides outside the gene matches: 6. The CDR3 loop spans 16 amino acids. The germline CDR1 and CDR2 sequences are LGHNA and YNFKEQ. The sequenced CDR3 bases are TGTGCCAGCAGCCAGGACTGGGGACTAGCGGGAGAGACC. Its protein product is CASSQDWGLAGET. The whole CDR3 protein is CASSQDWGLAGETQYF.